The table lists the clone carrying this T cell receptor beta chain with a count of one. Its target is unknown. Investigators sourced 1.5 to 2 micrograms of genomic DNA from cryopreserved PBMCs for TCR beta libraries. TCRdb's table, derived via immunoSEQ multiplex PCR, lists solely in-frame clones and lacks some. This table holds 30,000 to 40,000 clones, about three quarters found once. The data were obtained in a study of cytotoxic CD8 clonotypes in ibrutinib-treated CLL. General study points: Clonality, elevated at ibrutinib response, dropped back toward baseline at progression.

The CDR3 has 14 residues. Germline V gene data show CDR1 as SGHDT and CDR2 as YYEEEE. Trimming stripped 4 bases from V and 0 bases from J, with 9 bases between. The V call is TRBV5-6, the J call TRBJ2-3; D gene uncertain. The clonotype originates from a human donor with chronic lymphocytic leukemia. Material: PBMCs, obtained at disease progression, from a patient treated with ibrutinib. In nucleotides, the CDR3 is TGTGCCAGCAGCCGGATGGGGAGCACAGATACGCAGTATTTT. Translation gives CASSRMGSTDTQYF.